This TCR beta chain was sequenced for a study of cytomegalovirus exposure and HLA in healthy donors. For the study at large: Unique TCRs from HLA-typed donors, around 79 million of them, were held in an early data release.

Germline CDR1 is MNHEY and CDR2 is SMNVEV (reference sequence). The V and J ends lost 6 bases and 4 bases, in that order; junction bases with no gene match: 4. The CDR3 is 15 amino acids. Vbeta (60) and Jbeta (13) primers were used in the PCR. TCRdb's table, derived via immunoSEQ multiplex PCR, lists solely in-frame clones and lacks some. The sample carries about 220,000 clones, roughly 82% recorded once. Comment on this clone: Its antigen is as yet unknown.

Overall study findings and caveats: Cytomegalovirus association was assigned to over 150 TCR beta chains. Researchers reported in a later analysis that a missense DCLRE1C variant was tied to TCR beta V- and J-gene trimming.

The gene calls are TRBV27 and TRBJ2-6, with 9 bases identical to TRBD1. The sample consisted of PBMCs. This sequence originates from a woman in her thirties or forties in good health and CMV-seropositive. CDR3 loop: CASRPDRGGANVLTF. For the CDR3, the DNA is TGTGCCAGCAGGCCAGACAGGGGGGGGGCCAACGTCCTGACTTTC.